This is a list of T cell receptor beta chains from one sample in a study of T cell clonotyping in hematopoietic cell transplantation. Generated by immunoSEQ multiplex PCR, the TCRdb table keeps only in-frame clones and is missing some. The table includes 70,000 or so clones, around 94% detected once. The sequencing sample was made of peripheral blood mononuclear cells. The receptors here all came from a man in his fifties in good health. Some clones in this sample may be carry-over from other donors' samples. The CDR3 runs from the conserved cysteine through the conserved F or W. Each record gives: CDR3 length, J gene, clone size, D gene, V gene, CDR3 DNA, CDR3 protein. D genes are given only for firm matches. Expanded clones are given a class, and other clones once, few, many or no size at all.

cdr3_length: 14; j_call: TRBJ2-7; clone_size: -; d_call: TRBD1; v_call: TRBV15; cdr3_nt: TGTGCCACCAGCAGAGATCAGGGGGTATACGAGCAGTACTTC; cdr3_aa: CATSRDQGVYEQYF
cdr3_length: 17; j_call: TRBJ2-2; clone_size: once; d_call: -; v_call: TRBV19; cdr3_nt: TGTGCCAGTAGTATCCTGGCGGCGAATGCGGGCACCGGGGAGCTGTTTTTT; cdr3_aa: CASSILAANAGTGELFF
cdr3_length: 15; j_call: TRBJ2-5; clone_size: -; d_call: TRBD1; v_call: TRBV6-5; cdr3_nt: TGTGCCAGCAGAACCGACAGGGGGATGCAAGAGACCCAGTACTTC; cdr3_aa: CASRTDRGMQETQYF
cdr3_length: 13; j_call: TRBJ1-2; clone_size: -; d_call: -; v_call: TRBV28; cdr3_nt: TGTGCCAGCAGTTTATTGGGTGGCTATGGCTACACCTTC; cdr3_aa: CASSLLGGYGYTF
cdr3_length: 13; j_call: TRBJ2-7; clone_size: -; d_call: -; v_call: TRBV6-5; cdr3_nt: TGTGCCAGCAGTCCACTTGGGGTCTACGAGCAGTACTTC; cdr3_aa: CASSPLGVYEQYF
cdr3_length: 15; j_call: TRBJ2-7; clone_size: once; d_call: -; v_call: TRBV13; cdr3_nt: TGTGCCAGCAGCTTAGAACCCGGACAGCTTTGGGAGCAGTACTTC; cdr3_aa: CASSLEPGQLWEQYF
cdr3_length: 16; j_call: TRBJ1-1; clone_size: once; d_call: TRBD1; v_call: TRBV5-4; cdr3_nt: TGTGCCAGCAGCCGGCCCGGGACAGGAATGAACACTGAAGCTTTCTTT; cdr3_aa: CASSRPGTGMNTEAFF
cdr3_length: 13; j_call: TRBJ1-4; clone_size: -; d_call: -; v_call: TRBV30; cdr3_nt: TGTGCCTGGAGTGGCAGGGCCAGGGAAAAACTGTTTTTT; cdr3_aa: CAWSGRAREKLFF
cdr3_length: 16; j_call: TRBJ2-5; clone_size: -; d_call: TRBD2; v_call: TRBV7-2; cdr3_nt: TGTGCCAGCAGCTTAGGACTAGCGGGGGGGCAAGAGACCCAGTACTTC; cdr3_aa: CASSLGLAGGQETQYF
cdr3_length: 13; j_call: TRBJ2-5; clone_size: -; d_call: -; v_call: TRBV29-1; cdr3_nt: TGCAGCGTTGTGTACCACCAAGGAGAGACCCAGTACTTC; cdr3_aa: CSVVYHQGETQYF
cdr3_length: 15; j_call: TRBJ2-7; clone_size: once; d_call: TRBD2; v_call: TRBV28; cdr3_nt: TGTGCCAGCCGGGGGGTAGGGCCTCACGGCTACGAGCAGTACTTC; cdr3_aa: CASRGVGPHGYEQYF
cdr3_length: 15; j_call: TRBJ1-5; clone_size: -; d_call: TRBD1; v_call: TRBV18; cdr3_nt: TGTGCCAGCTCACAACAGGGACAGGGGAATCAGCCCCAGCATTTT; cdr3_aa: CASSQQGQGNQPQHF
cdr3_length: 15; j_call: TRBJ2-2; clone_size: -; d_call: TRBD1; v_call: TRBV29-1; cdr3_nt: TGCAGCGTACCCAGGGGGACAGCCACCACCGGGGAGCTGTTTTTT; cdr3_aa: CSVPRGTATTGELFF
cdr3_length: 16; j_call: TRBJ2-7; clone_size: -; d_call: TRBD2; v_call: TRBV5-4; cdr3_nt: TGTGCCAGCAGCTGGGGTAGCGGGAGGTACTCCTACGAGCAGTACTTC; cdr3_aa: CASSWGSGRYSYEQYF
cdr3_length: 12; j_call: TRBJ1-1; clone_size: -; d_call: -; v_call: TRBV25-1; cdr3_nt: TGTGCCAGCAGTGAGAGCTACACTGAAGCTTTCTTT; cdr3_aa: CASSESYTEAFF
cdr3_length: 15; j_call: TRBJ1-1; clone_size: -; d_call: TRBD1; v_call: TRBV6-1; cdr3_nt: TGTGCCAGCAGGCCAAACAGGGGGGCGAACACTGAAGCTTTCTTT; cdr3_aa: CASRPNRGANTEAFF
cdr3_length: 14; j_call: TRBJ2-1; clone_size: -; d_call: -; v_call: TRBV6-5; cdr3_nt: TGTGCCAGCAGTTACTCACCGGTTGTATATGAGCAGTTCTTC; cdr3_aa: CASSYSPVVYEQFF
cdr3_length: 12; j_call: TRBJ1-1; clone_size: few; d_call: -; v_call: TRBV19; cdr3_nt: TGTGCCAGTAGTGCGGGAGAGGGATTGGCTTTCTTT; cdr3_aa: CASSAGEGLAFF
cdr3_length: 12; j_call: TRBJ2-3; clone_size: -; d_call: -; v_call: TRBV2; cdr3_nt: TGTGCCAGCAGTCGACGGGGGGATACGCAGTATTTT; cdr3_aa: CASSRRGDTQYF
cdr3_length: 13; j_call: TRBJ1-1; clone_size: -; d_call: TRBD1; v_call: TRBV30; cdr3_nt: TGTGCCTGGGCAGGCGGGACAGGGGGTGTAGCTTTCTTT; cdr3_aa: CAWAGGTGGVAFF
cdr3_length: 17; j_call: TRBJ2-7; clone_size: -; d_call: -; v_call: TRBV7-6; cdr3_nt: TGTGCCAGCAGCTTAAAGAGTTGGGACTCCAGCTCCTACGAGCAGTACTTC; cdr3_aa: CASSLKSWDSSSYEQYF
cdr3_length: 16; j_call: TRBJ2-6; clone_size: -; d_call: -; v_call: TRBV7-8; cdr3_nt: TGTGCCAGCAGCGCATGGGAGACCACTGGGGCCAACGTCCTGACTTTC; cdr3_aa: CASSAWETTGANVLTF
cdr3_length: 13; j_call: TRBJ2-7; clone_size: -; d_call: TRBD2; v_call: TRBV5-6; cdr3_nt: TGTGCCAGCACAAGTAGCGGGAGCTACGAGCAGTACTTC; cdr3_aa: CASTSSGSYEQYF
cdr3_length: 14; j_call: TRBJ2-5; clone_size: -; d_call: -; v_call: TRBV7-9; cdr3_nt: TGTGCCAGCAGCTTATGGGCGGACCCAGAGACCCAGTACTTC; cdr3_aa: CASSLWADPETQYF
cdr3_length: 14; j_call: TRBJ1-2; clone_size: -; d_call: -; v_call: TRBV9; cdr3_nt: TGTGCCAGCAGCGTAGCCGGGGGCCCAGCTGGCTACACCTTC; cdr3_aa: CASSVAGGPAGYTF
cdr3_length: 11; j_call: TRBJ1-1; clone_size: -; d_call: -; v_call: TRBV28; cdr3_nt: TGTGCCAGCAGCCGGATCACTGAAGCTTTCTTT; cdr3_aa: CASSRITEAFF
cdr3_length: 13; j_call: TRBJ1-4; clone_size: -; d_call: -; v_call: TRBV4-1; cdr3_nt: TGCGCCAGCAGCCAAGGCCCCCTCTGGGACCTGTTTTTT; cdr3_aa: CASSQGPLWDLFF
cdr3_length: 14; j_call: TRBJ2-3; clone_size: -; d_call: -; v_call: TRBV10-3; cdr3_nt: TGTGCCACCCGGGACAATCGGAGTCCAGATACGCAGTATTTT; cdr3_aa: CATRDNRSPDTQYF
cdr3_length: 16; j_call: TRBJ2-1; clone_size: -; d_call: TRBD2; v_call: TRBV2; cdr3_nt: TGTGCCAGCAGTGCCCCTAGCGGGAGCCCCTACAATGAGCAGTTCTTC; cdr3_aa: CASSAPSGSPYNEQFF
cdr3_length: 14; j_call: TRBJ1-1; clone_size: -; d_call: TRBD1; v_call: TRBV6-1; cdr3_nt: TGTGCCAGCAGTCCAAGGACAGGGGACACTGAAGCTTTCTTT; cdr3_aa: CASSPRTGDTEAFF
cdr3_length: 15; j_call: TRBJ2-3; clone_size: few; d_call: TRBD1; v_call: TRBV28; cdr3_nt: TGTGCCAGCAGTCCAGCCGGGACAGTCACAGATACGCAGTATTTT; cdr3_aa: CASSPAGTVTDTQYF
cdr3_length: 15; j_call: TRBJ1-1; clone_size: few; d_call: -; v_call: TRBV6-5; cdr3_nt: TGTGCCAGCAGTTACGGGCGGGGACTGAACACTGAAGCTTTCTTT; cdr3_aa: CASSYGRGLNTEAFF
cdr3_length: 13; j_call: TRBJ2-5; clone_size: few; d_call: -; v_call: TRBV7-2; cdr3_nt: TGTGCCAGCACCCTAGAGGGCGGAGAGACCCAGTACTTC; cdr3_aa: CASTLEGGETQYF
cdr3_length: 14; j_call: TRBJ2-1; clone_size: -; d_call: -; v_call: TRBV7-9; cdr3_nt: TGTGCCAGCAGCTTAGATCGCGGGTATGATGAGCAGTTCTTC; cdr3_aa: CASSLDRGYDEQFF
cdr3_length: 11; j_call: TRBJ1-1; clone_size: -; d_call: -; v_call: TRBV20-1; cdr3_nt: TGCAGTGCCAGGGGAATGGAATTAGCTTTCTTT; cdr3_aa: CSARGMELAFF
cdr3_length: 16; j_call: TRBJ2-1; clone_size: -; d_call: -; v_call: TRBV6-6; cdr3_nt: TGTGCCAGCAGCCACCCCGTAGGGGGCTCCTACAATGAGCAGTTCTTC; cdr3_aa: CASSHPVGGSYNEQFF
cdr3_length: 14; j_call: TRBJ2-2; clone_size: once; d_call: -; v_call: TRBV9; cdr3_nt: TGTGCCAGCAGCTCAAACCCACGATCCGGGGAGCTGTTTTTT; cdr3_aa: CASSSNPRSGELFF
cdr3_length: 14; j_call: TRBJ2-1; clone_size: -; d_call: -; v_call: TRBV28; cdr3_nt: TGTGCCAGCAGTTTAGACGGGTTATACAATGAGCAGTTCTTC; cdr3_aa: CASSLDGLYNEQFF
cdr3_length: 14; j_call: TRBJ1-3; clone_size: -; d_call: TRBD1; v_call: TRBV2; cdr3_nt: TGTGCCAGCGGACAGGGGGCTAACGGAAACACCATATATTTT; cdr3_aa: CASGQGANGNTIYF
cdr3_length: 15; j_call: TRBJ2-5; clone_size: -; d_call: TRBD2; v_call: TRBV23-1; cdr3_nt: TGCGCCAGACCCGAGACTAGCGGGAGGGAAGAGACCCAGTACTTC; cdr3_aa: CARPETSGREETQYF
cdr3_length: 14; j_call: TRBJ2-7; clone_size: -; d_call: -; v_call: TRBV30; cdr3_nt: TGTGCCTCTGAGCTTGGGGGAGGATCCTACGAGCAGTACTTC; cdr3_aa: CASELGGGSYEQYF
cdr3_length: 15; j_call: TRBJ1-2; clone_size: -; d_call: -; v_call: TRBV28; cdr3_nt: TGTGCCAGTGAGACATCTCAGCAGCATAACTATGGCTACACCTTC; cdr3_aa: CASETSQQHNYGYTF
cdr3_length: 15; j_call: TRBJ2-7; clone_size: -; d_call: -; v_call: TRBV6-1; cdr3_nt: TGTGCCAGCAGTGAAAAGGGGCCGACTTTCTACGAGCAGTACTTC; cdr3_aa: CASSEKGPTFYEQYF
cdr3_length: 14; j_call: TRBJ1-1; clone_size: -; d_call: -; v_call: TRBV5-1; cdr3_nt: TGCGCCAGCAGCCCAGGCCCGGTGAACACTGAAGCTTTCTTT; cdr3_aa: CASSPGPVNTEAFF
cdr3_length: 14; j_call: TRBJ1-2; clone_size: -; d_call: -; v_call: TRBV19; cdr3_nt: TGTGCCAGTAGTGACCGGGGGGGCGCCTATGGCTACACCTTC; cdr3_aa: CASSDRGGAYGYTF
cdr3_length: 15; j_call: TRBJ1-6; clone_size: -; d_call: -; v_call: TRBV28; cdr3_nt: TGTGCCAGTACGCTTAATACAGGGAGAGGCCCCCCCCTCCACTTT; cdr3_aa: CASTLNTGRGPPLHF
cdr3_length: 16; j_call: TRBJ2-7; clone_size: -; d_call: -; v_call: TRBV28; cdr3_nt: TGTGCCAGCAGTCCCCCTCTGGGGCTTGGATCCTACGAGCAGTACTTC; cdr3_aa: CASSPPLGLGSYEQYF
cdr3_length: 15; j_call: TRBJ1-5; clone_size: once; d_call: -; v_call: TRBV4-2; cdr3_nt: TGTGCCAGCAGCCAAGAAGGAGCGCTCAATCAGCCCCAGCATTTT; cdr3_aa: CASSQEGALNQPQHF
cdr3_length: 14; j_call: TRBJ2-3; clone_size: -; d_call: TRBD2; v_call: TRBV6-1; cdr3_nt: TGTGCCAGCAGTCTTCGACTAGCGCAAGATACGCAGTATTTT; cdr3_aa: CASSLRLAQDTQYF
cdr3_length: 20; j_call: TRBJ1-5; clone_size: -; d_call: TRBD1; v_call: TRBV14; cdr3_nt: TGTGCCAGCAGCCAAGGAAACCCCACAGGGGCGGATTATAGCAATCAGCCCCAGCATTTT; cdr3_aa: CASSQGNPTGADYSNQPQHF
cdr3_length: 13; j_call: TRBJ2-7; clone_size: -; d_call: TRBD1; v_call: TRBV4-1; cdr3_nt: TGCGCCAGCAGCCCCGGGACAGGGACCGAGCAGTACTTC; cdr3_aa: CASSPGTGTEQYF
cdr3_length: 15; j_call: TRBJ1-1; clone_size: -; d_call: -; v_call: TRBV9; cdr3_nt: TGTGCCAGCAGCGTAGGGCAGCAGGGTAACACTGAAGCTTTCTTT; cdr3_aa: CASSVGQQGNTEAFF
cdr3_length: 13; j_call: TRBJ2-3; clone_size: -; d_call: -; v_call: TRBV11-3; cdr3_nt: TGTGCCAGCAGCCATGAGTTCCCAGATACGCAGTATTTT; cdr3_aa: CASSHEFPDTQYF
cdr3_length: 15; j_call: TRBJ1-3; clone_size: -; d_call: -; v_call: TRBV5-1; cdr3_nt: TGCGCCAGCAGGGTGGGACTTCTCTCTGGAAACACCATATATTTT; cdr3_aa: CASRVGLLSGNTIYF
cdr3_length: 15; j_call: TRBJ2-3; clone_size: -; d_call: -; v_call: TRBV5-1; cdr3_nt: TGCGCCAGCAGCATCAGAGCATCTAGCACAGATACGCAGTATTTT; cdr3_aa: CASSIRASSTDTQYF
cdr3_length: 22; j_call: TRBJ2-2; clone_size: -; d_call: TRBD2; v_call: TRBV27; cdr3_nt: TGTGCCAGCAGCCCCTCCTTACAACGGCGCTTAAAGCGGGGGGGCCGGGGCGGGGAGCTGTTTTTT; cdr3_aa: CASSPSLQRRLKRGGRGGELFF
cdr3_length: 16; j_call: TRBJ1-2; clone_size: -; d_call: TRBD1; v_call: TRBV4-3; cdr3_nt: TGCGCCAGCAGCCATATAGGGGCAGGGGGTTACTATGGCTACACCTTC; cdr3_aa: CASSHIGAGGYYGYTF
cdr3_length: 17; j_call: TRBJ2-1; clone_size: -; d_call: TRBD1; v_call: TRBV29-1; cdr3_nt: TGCAGCGTTGAGGGGACAGGGGGACCAAGCTCCTACAATGAGCAGTTCTTC; cdr3_aa: CSVEGTGGPSSYNEQFF
cdr3_length: 16; j_call: TRBJ1-4; clone_size: -; d_call: -; v_call: TRBV9; cdr3_nt: TGTGCCAGCAGCGTAACTGCAGCAGGGGATCGGGAAAAACTGTTTTTT; cdr3_aa: CASSVTAAGDREKLFF